The clone carrying this TCR beta chain has only one observation. Its antigen is unknown. PCR was performed using 60 Vbeta and 13 Jbeta primers. Profiled with immunoSEQ multiplex PCR; TCRdb holds only in-frame clones, not every one. The sample consists of 150,000 to 200,000 clones, just over 75% of them appearing once. Trimming removed 3 bases from V and 1 base from J, with 10 bases in between. There are 14 residues in the CDR3. The germline CDR1 and CDR2 sequences are MNHEY and SMNVEV (reference sequence). The entry originates in a study of cytomegalovirus exposure and HLA in healthy donors. Study-wide results and limits: TCR beta chains numbering more than 150 were designated cytomegalovirus-associated. Later analysis demonstrated an association between a missense DCLRE1C variant and TCR beta V- and J-gene trimming. Under in vitro conditions, three CMV-associated chains were confirmed as specific for CMV antigens.

This chain uses TRBV27 with TRBJ2-7; D unclear. This receptor was obtained from a woman between 40 and 55 years old in good health and CMV-seronegative. The sequenced sample consisted of PBMCs. The chain's CDR3 is CASSLGRLSYEQYF. The CDR3 nucleotides are TGTGCCAGCAGTTTGGGCAGGCTATCCTACGAGCAGTACTTC.